These T cell receptor beta chains were read from a single sample in a study of cytomegalovirus exposure and HLA in healthy donors. Profiled with immunoSEQ multiplex PCR; TCRdb holds only in-frame clones, not every one. The sample records 65,000 to 85,000 clones, 85% to 95% being singletons. Sequencing input: PBMCs. Receptors were obtained from a young woman in good health and CMV-seronegative. CDR3s include the opening cysteine and the closing phenylalanine or tryptophan. A D gene is named only where the DNA matches it firmly. Expanded clones are given a class, and other clones once, few, many or no size at all.

abundance: once
j_gene: TRBJ2-1
d_gene: TRBD2
v_gene: TRBV25-1
CDR3aa: CASSEIGTSGRSYNEQFF
CDR3nt: TGTGCCAGCAGTGAAATCGGGACTAGCGGGAGGTCCTACAATGAGCAGTTCTTC

abundance: NA
j_gene: TRBJ1-4
d_gene: TRBD1
v_gene: TRBV7-2
CDR3aa: CASSPGQGEDEKLFF
CDR3nt: TGTGCCAGCAGCCCTGGACAGGGCGAGGATGAAAAACTGTTTTTT

abundance: once
j_gene: TRBJ2-2
d_gene: NA
v_gene: TRBV27
CDR3aa: CASGSWTGELFF
CDR3nt: TGTGCCAGCGGGAGCTGGACCGGGGAGCTGTTTTTT

abundance: NA
j_gene: TRBJ2-1
d_gene: NA
v_gene: TRBV29-1
CDR3aa: CMGADRGGGGQFF
CDR3nt: TGCATGGGGGCTGATCGTGGCGGGGGAGGGCAGTTCTTC

abundance: NA
j_gene: TRBJ1-5
d_gene: NA
v_gene: TRBV6-6
CDR3aa: CASTQGLNQPQHF
CDR3nt: TGTGCCAGCACCCAGGGCCTAAATCAGCCCCAGCATTTT

abundance: NA
j_gene: TRBJ2-7
d_gene: TRBD1
v_gene: TRBV29-1
CDR3aa: CSVGQGSYEQYF
CDR3nt: TGCAGCGTGGGACAGGGCTCCTACGAGCAGTACTTC

abundance: NA
j_gene: TRBJ2-2
d_gene: NA
v_gene: TRBV7-8
CDR3aa: CASSLADLPTGSSGELFF
CDR3nt: TGTGCCAGCAGCTTAGCTGACTTACCAACAGGGAGTTCCGGGGAGCTGTTTTTT

abundance: NA
j_gene: TRBJ2-7
d_gene: NA
v_gene: TRBV6-6
CDR3aa: CASTARRGAAYEQYF
CDR3nt: TGTGCCAGCACGGCTCGCCGGGGGGCAGCCTACGAGCAGTACTTC

abundance: NA
j_gene: TRBJ2-1
d_gene: TRBD2
v_gene: TRBV19
CDR3aa: CATSAGAYNEQFF
CDR3nt: TGTGCCACGAGCGCGGGGGCCTACAATGAGCAGTTCTTC

abundance: NA
j_gene: TRBJ1-5
d_gene: TRBD1
v_gene: TRBV4-3
CDR3aa: CASSRGTGFNQPQHF
CDR3nt: TGCGCCAGCAGCCGGGGGACAGGGTTCAATCAGCCCCAGCATTTT

abundance: NA
j_gene: TRBJ2-2
d_gene: NA
v_gene: TRBV27
CDR3aa: CASRKTTGLRTGELFF
CDR3nt: TGTGCCAGCCGAAAAACCACAGGGCTACGCACCGGGGAGCTGTTTTTT

abundance: NA
j_gene: TRBJ2-7
d_gene: TRBD2
v_gene: TRBV11-2
CDR3aa: CASSVAGLAGQQYF
CDR3nt: TGTGCCAGCAGCGTAGCGGGACTAGCGGGGCAGCAGTACTTC

abundance: NA
j_gene: TRBJ1-2
d_gene: TRBD1
v_gene: TRBV6-6
CDR3aa: CASSDRDRDGYTF
CDR3nt: TGTGCCAGCAGTGACCGGGACAGGGATGGCTACACCTTC

abundance: medium-sized
j_gene: TRBJ1-6
d_gene: TRBD1
v_gene: TRBV6-4
CDR3aa: CASSDSTGNNSPLHF
CDR3nt: TGTGCCAGCAGTGACTCGACAGGGAATAATTCACCCCTCCACTTT

abundance: NA
j_gene: TRBJ2-1
d_gene: NA
v_gene: TRBV27
CDR3aa: CASSPGLPNEQFF
CDR3nt: TGTGCCAGCAGTCCGGGACTTCCCAATGAGCAGTTCTTC

abundance: NA
j_gene: TRBJ1-5
d_gene: NA
v_gene: TRBV19
CDR3aa: CASRQRQIPNQPQHF
CDR3nt: TGTGCCAGTAGACAAAGACAGATACCCAATCAGCCCCAGCATTTT

abundance: once
j_gene: TRBJ2-1
d_gene: TRBD2
v_gene: TRBV4-3
CDR3aa: CASSQGASGNSYNEQFF
CDR3nt: TGCGCCAGCAGCCAAGGAGCTAGCGGGAACTCCTACAATGAGCAGTTCTTC

abundance: NA
j_gene: TRBJ2-2
d_gene: NA
v_gene: TRBV11-3
CDR3aa: CASRGAGELFF
CDR3nt: TGTGCCTCCCGCGGTGCCGGGGAGCTGTTTTTT

abundance: NA
j_gene: TRBJ2-3
d_gene: TRBD2
v_gene: TRBV28
CDR3aa: CASSYTSGRALPYPTDTQYF
CDR3nt: TGTGCCAGCAGTTACACTAGCGGGAGGGCCTTGCCGTACCCCACAGATACGCAGTATTTT

abundance: NA
j_gene: TRBJ1-1
d_gene: TRBD1
v_gene: TRBV5-1
CDR3aa: CASSLTTGGSTEAFF
CDR3nt: TGCGCCAGCAGCTTGACGACAGGGGGTTCCACTGAAGCTTTCTTT

abundance: NA
j_gene: TRBJ2-3
d_gene: TRBD2
v_gene: TRBV9
CDR3aa: CASSSRLAGGPDTQYF
CDR3nt: TGTGCCAGCAGCTCCAGACTAGCGGGAGGGCCAGATACGCAGTATTTT

abundance: NA
j_gene: TRBJ1-2
d_gene: NA
v_gene: TRBV7-9
CDR3aa: CASSPPGGDYGYTF
CDR3nt: TGTGCCAGCAGTCCCCCGGGGGGCGACTATGGCTACACCTTC

abundance: once
j_gene: TRBJ1-2
d_gene: TRBD1
v_gene: TRBV29-1
CDR3aa: CSPRVTGSNYGYTF
CDR3nt: TGCAGCCCCCGCGTGACAGGGTCGAACTATGGCTACACCTTC

abundance: NA
j_gene: TRBJ2-7
d_gene: NA
v_gene: TRBV28
CDR3aa: CASTLEGLREQYF
CDR3nt: TGTGCCAGCACTCTAGAGGGACTTAGGGAGCAGTACTTC

abundance: NA
j_gene: TRBJ1-1
d_gene: NA
v_gene: TRBV15
CDR3aa: CATSAIQGTTEAFF
CDR3nt: TGTGCCACCAGCGCGATACAGGGAACCACTGAAGCTTTCTTT

abundance: NA
j_gene: TRBJ2-7
d_gene: TRBD2
v_gene: TRBV7-2
CDR3aa: CASGPSGTYEQYF
CDR3nt: TGTGCCAGCGGCCCTAGCGGGACCTACGAGCAGTACTTC

abundance: NA
j_gene: TRBJ2-2
d_gene: TRBD2
v_gene: TRBV15
CDR3aa: CATSREQVLAGGAGELFF
CDR3nt: TGTGCCACCAGCAGAGAGCAGGTGCTAGCGGGGGGGGCCGGGGAGCTGTTTTTT

abundance: once
j_gene: TRBJ2-3
d_gene: NA
v_gene: TRBV19
CDR3aa: CASKVRSYTDTQYF
CDR3nt: TGTGCCAGTAAAGTCCGGAGCTACACAGATACGCAGTATTTT

abundance: NA
j_gene: TRBJ2-3
d_gene: NA
v_gene: TRBV10-3
CDR3aa: CAISERRGYTDTQYF
CDR3nt: TGTGCCATCAGTGAGAGGAGGGGATACACAGATACGCAGTATTTT

abundance: NA
j_gene: TRBJ1-1
d_gene: NA
v_gene: TRBV28
CDR3aa: CASSLWGLTEAFF
CDR3nt: TGTGCCAGCAGTTTATGGGGCCTCACTGAAGCTTTCTTT

abundance: NA
j_gene: TRBJ2-7
d_gene: TRBD2
v_gene: TRBV4-1
CDR3aa: CASSQPGTSGAYEQYF
CDR3nt: TGCGCCAGCAGCCAACCTGGGACTAGCGGGGCCTACGAGCAGTACTTC

abundance: once
j_gene: TRBJ2-2
d_gene: NA
v_gene: TRBV4-3
CDR3aa: CASSPDTSQNTGELFF
CDR3nt: TGCGCCAGCAGCCCCGACACTAGTCAGAACACCGGGGAGCTGTTTTTT

abundance: NA
j_gene: TRBJ2-7
d_gene: NA
v_gene: TRBV7-6
CDR3aa: CASSLGQISYEQYF
CDR3nt: TGTGCCAGCAGCTTAGGACAGATCTCCTACGAGCAGTACTTC

abundance: NA
j_gene: TRBJ1-2
d_gene: NA
v_gene: TRBV19
CDR3aa: CASRITGKNGYTF
CDR3nt: TGTGCCAGTAGGATCACAGGGAAGAATGGCTACACCTTC

abundance: NA
j_gene: TRBJ2-7
d_gene: TRBD2
v_gene: TRBV11-2
CDR3aa: CASSLGLAGGWINEQYF
CDR3nt: TGTGCCAGCAGCTTAGGGCTAGCGGGAGGATGGATCAACGAGCAGTACTTC

abundance: NA
j_gene: TRBJ2-1
d_gene: TRBD1
v_gene: TRBV6-1
CDR3aa: CASSAPNRGSSYNEQFF
CDR3nt: TGTGCCAGCAGTGCCCCCAACAGGGGGAGCTCCTACAATGAGCAGTTCTTC

abundance: NA
j_gene: TRBJ1-2
d_gene: NA
v_gene: TRBV21-1
CDR3aa: CASIGAGQGARVDGYTF
CDR3nt: TGTGCCAGCATCGGTGCGGGACAGGGGGCGCGGGTAGATGGCTACACCTTC

abundance: once
j_gene: TRBJ2-7
d_gene: NA
v_gene: TRBV7-2
CDR3aa: CASSPRDKNYEQYF
CDR3nt: TGTGCCAGCAGCCCCCGGGACAAGAACTACGAGCAGTACTTC

abundance: once
j_gene: TRBJ1-2
d_gene: TRBD1
v_gene: TRBV6-5
CDR3aa: CASSLDRARGYTF
CDR3nt: TGTGCCAGCAGCCTAGACAGGGCCCGGGGCTACACCTTC

abundance: NA
j_gene: TRBJ1-1
d_gene: NA
v_gene: TRBV27
CDR3aa: CASSLSGGMTEAFF
CDR3nt: TGTGCCAGCAGTTTATCGGGGGGGATGACTGAAGCTTTCTTT

abundance: NA
j_gene: TRBJ1-5
d_gene: NA
v_gene: TRBV19
CDR3aa: CASSIQGSQPQHF
CDR3nt: TGTGCCAGTAGTATACAGGGAAGTCAGCCCCAGCATTTT

abundance: NA
j_gene: TRBJ2-1
d_gene: NA
v_gene: TRBV9
CDR3aa: CASSVEGGSGNEQFF
CDR3nt: TGTGCCAGCAGCGTAGAGGGGGGTAGCGGGAATGAGCAGTTCTTC

abundance: NA
j_gene: TRBJ1-5
d_gene: NA
v_gene: TRBV28
CDR3aa: CASSLFGGRQPQHF
CDR3nt: TGTGCCAGCAGTTTATTCGGGGGTCGCCAGCCCCAGCATTTT

abundance: NA
j_gene: TRBJ1-2
d_gene: TRBD1
v_gene: TRBV7-9
CDR3aa: CASSPRQGHGYTF
CDR3nt: TGTGCCAGCAGCCCGAGACAGGGCCATGGCTACACCTTC

abundance: NA
j_gene: TRBJ1-2
d_gene: NA
v_gene: TRBV11-2
CDR3aa: CASSPTGNGGYTF
CDR3nt: TGTGCCAGCAGCCCTACAGGGAACGGTGGCTACACCTTC

abundance: once
j_gene: TRBJ2-4
d_gene: NA
v_gene: TRBV11-3
CDR3aa: CASSYPGGNIQYF
CDR3nt: TGTGCCAGCAGCTACCCCGGGGGAAACATTCAGTACTTC

abundance: NA
j_gene: TRBJ2-7
d_gene: NA
v_gene: TRBV5-6
CDR3aa: CASTVRRTLLYEQYF
CDR3nt: TGTGCCAGCACCGTCCGGCGGACTCTACTCTACGAGCAGTACTTC

abundance: NA
j_gene: TRBJ2-6
d_gene: TRBD1
v_gene: TRBV27
CDR3aa: CASSPGDSSGANVLTF
CDR3nt: TGTGCCAGCAGTCCCGGGGACAGTTCTGGGGCCAACGTCCTGACTTTC

abundance: NA
j_gene: TRBJ2-1
d_gene: TRBD2
v_gene: TRBV7-2
CDR3aa: CASRPLAGALNNEQFF
CDR3nt: TGTGCCAGCAGACCCTTAGCGGGGGCCCTAAACAATGAGCAGTTCTTC

abundance: once
j_gene: TRBJ1-2
d_gene: NA
v_gene: TRBV10-3
CDR3aa: CAISKQGGPFGYTF
CDR3nt: TGTGCCATCAGTAAACAGGGAGGGCCCTTTGGCTACACCTTC

abundance: NA
j_gene: TRBJ2-7
d_gene: TRBD2
v_gene: TRBV19
CDR3aa: CASSGTSSPYEQYF
CDR3nt: TGTGCCAGTTCCGGGACTAGCAGCCCCTACGAGCAGTACTTC

abundance: once
j_gene: TRBJ2-3
d_gene: TRBD2
v_gene: TRBV4-1
CDR3aa: CASSQDRAGVVDTQYF
CDR3nt: TGCGCCAGCAGCCAAGACCGAGCGGGAGTGGTAGATACGCAGTATTTT

abundance: NA
j_gene: TRBJ2-3
d_gene: NA
v_gene: TRBV7-2
CDR3aa: CASSPDYLSTDTQYF
CDR3nt: TGTGCCAGCAGCCCGGACTACCTCAGCACAGATACGCAGTATTTT